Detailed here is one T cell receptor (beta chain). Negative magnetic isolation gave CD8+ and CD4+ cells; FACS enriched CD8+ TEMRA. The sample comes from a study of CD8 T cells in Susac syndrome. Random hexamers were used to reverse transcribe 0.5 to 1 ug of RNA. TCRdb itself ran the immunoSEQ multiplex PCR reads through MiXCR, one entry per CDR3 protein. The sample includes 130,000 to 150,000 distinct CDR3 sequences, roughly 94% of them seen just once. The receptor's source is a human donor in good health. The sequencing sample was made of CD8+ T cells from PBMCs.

The chain's CDR3 is CASSPGLAPPYNEQFF. The CDR3 bases are TGTGCCAGCAGCCCGGGACTAGCCCCTCCCTACAATGAGCAGTTCTTC. The rearrangement joins TRBV3-1 to TRBJ2-1; 9 nucleotides match TRBD2. The length of the CDR3 is 16 residues. The J segment lost 2 bases and the V segment lost 4 bases, leaving 6 bases of the junction unmatched. The germline gives CDR1 LGHDT, CDR2 YNNKEL (reference sequence).